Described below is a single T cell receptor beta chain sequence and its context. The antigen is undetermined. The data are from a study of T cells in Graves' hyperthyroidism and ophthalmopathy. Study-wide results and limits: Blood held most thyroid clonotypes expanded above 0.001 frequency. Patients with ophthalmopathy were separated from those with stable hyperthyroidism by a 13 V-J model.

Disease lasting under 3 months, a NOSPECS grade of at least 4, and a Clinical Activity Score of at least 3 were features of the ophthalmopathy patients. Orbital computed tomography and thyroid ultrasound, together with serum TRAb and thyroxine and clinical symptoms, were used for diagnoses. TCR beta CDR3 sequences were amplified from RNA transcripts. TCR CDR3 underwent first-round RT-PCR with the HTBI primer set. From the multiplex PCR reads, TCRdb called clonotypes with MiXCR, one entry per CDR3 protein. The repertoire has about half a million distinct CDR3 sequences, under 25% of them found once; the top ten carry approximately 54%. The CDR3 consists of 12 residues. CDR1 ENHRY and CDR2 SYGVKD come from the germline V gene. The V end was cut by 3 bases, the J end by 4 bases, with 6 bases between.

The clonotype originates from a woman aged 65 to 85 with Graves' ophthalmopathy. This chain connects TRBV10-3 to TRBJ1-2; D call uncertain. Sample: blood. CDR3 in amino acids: CAISEVSYGYTF. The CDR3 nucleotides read TGTGCCATCAGTGAAGTTAGCTATGGCTACACCTTC.